A single T cell receptor beta chain is shown here with its context. The antigen is not known. The sample belongs to a study of graft-versus-host responses after intestinal transplantation. Study-level background: Recipients across the board were started on anti-thymocyte globulin induction, then kept on tacrolimus and steroids for two to four years. Findings and limits, study-wide: Allograft clonal ratios (graft-versus-host to host-versus-graft) were high in patients who had graft-donor T cell macrochimerism. Early after transplant, HvG clones declined as circulating GvH clones peaked. Recipient marrow harbored GvH clones, some of which surfaced first in ileum or blood.

Measured with immunoSEQ multiplex PCR; TCRdb has only the in-frame clones, and not every one. The sample yields tens of thousands of clones, approximately 94% seen once. V trimming: 2 bases; J trimming: 5 bases; junction bases outside the gene matches: 1. The CDR3 is 14 residues long. Germline V CDR1 and CDR2: SGHTA, FQGNSA. The TCR was taken from a human donor who was the organ donor for an intestinal transplant. The gene calls are TRBV7-2 and TRBJ2-3, with TRBD2 matching over 10 bases. The specimen was unstimulated CD4+ T cells sorted from spleen or lymph node cells, collected before transplant. CDR3 sequence (DNA): TGTGCCAGCAGCTTACTAGCGGGGGTAGATACGCAGTATTTT. It codes for CASSLLAGVDTQYF.